A selection of T cell receptor beta chains follows, all from one sample in a study of T cells in localized non-small cell lung cancer. Some clones are missing from TCRdb's copy, which holds only in-frame ones; the method was immunoSEQ multiplex PCR. The profile shows 55,000 to 75,000 clones, 90% to 95% of them singletons. Source: peripheral blood, taken before any cancer treatment. The source is a man aged 40 to 70 with stage I lung adenocarcinoma. Each CDR3 is given with its conserved first and last residue. A D gene is named only where the DNA matches it firmly. Size tells how often a clone was seen (once, few, many) or the class of an expanded clone, and some rows leave it out.

d_gene: .
j_gene: TRBJ1-5
v_gene: TRBV29-1
abundance: .
CDR3nt: TGCAGCGTTGGAAGGGGAGGGGCGGATCAGCCCCAGCATTTT
CDR3aa: CSVGRGGADQPQHF

d_gene: .
j_gene: TRBJ2-7
v_gene: TRBV2
abundance: .
CDR3nt: TGTGCCAGCAGACCTGATACAGACAGGTTCGAGCAGTACTTC
CDR3aa: CASRPDTDRFEQYF

d_gene: TRBD1
j_gene: TRBJ2-3
v_gene: TRBV4-1
abundance: .
CDR3nt: TGCGCCAGCAGCCAACACACAGGGGGCTTGACAGATACGCAGTATTTT
CDR3aa: CASSQHTGGLTDTQYF

d_gene: TRBD2
j_gene: TRBJ2-7
v_gene: TRBV6-1
abundance: .
CDR3nt: TGTGCCAGCAGTGAACTAGCGGGAGGGCCGAGGGAGCAGTACTTC
CDR3aa: CASSELAGGPREQYF

d_gene: .
j_gene: TRBJ2-1
v_gene: TRBV7-6
abundance: .
CDR3nt: TGTGCCAGCAGTTTCGACTACAACAATGAGCAGTTCTTC
CDR3aa: CASSFDYNNEQFF

d_gene: TRBD2
j_gene: TRBJ2-1
v_gene: TRBV11-2
abundance: .
CDR3nt: TGTGCCAGCAGCTTAGATCGGCTAGCGGGAGTCGGTGAGCAGTTCTTC
CDR3aa: CASSLDRLAGVGEQFF

d_gene: TRBD2
j_gene: TRBJ2-4
v_gene: TRBV11-3
abundance: .
CDR3nt: TGTGCCAGCAGCCCTACAGGATGGGCGGGAGAAAACATTCAGTACTTC
CDR3aa: CASSPTGWAGENIQYF

d_gene: .
j_gene: TRBJ2-2
v_gene: TRBV7-7
abundance: .
CDR3nt: TGTGCTAGCAGCCCCAGCGTTTTGGGGGTTTCGAACGGGGAGCTGTTTTTT
CDR3aa: CASSPSVLGVSNGELFF

d_gene: TRBD1
j_gene: TRBJ2-5
v_gene: TRBV5-1
abundance: .
CDR3nt: TGCGCCAGCAGCTTAGCAGGGGGCGCGGGGGAGACCCAGTACTTC
CDR3aa: CASSLAGGAGETQYF

d_gene: .
j_gene: TRBJ2-3
v_gene: TRBV9
abundance: .
CDR3nt: TGTGCCAGCAGCATGACTAGAGGGGGAGTGATCGATACGCAGTATTTT
CDR3aa: CASSMTRGGVIDTQYF

d_gene: .
j_gene: TRBJ1-1
v_gene: TRBV6-1
abundance: .
CDR3nt: TGTGCCAGCACCGAAGGGTTCTACACTGAAGCTTTCTTT
CDR3aa: CASTEGFYTEAFF

d_gene: TRBD2
j_gene: TRBJ2-5
v_gene: TRBV7-9
abundance: .
CDR3nt: TGTGCCAGCAGTCATGGACTAGCGGAAGAGACCCAGTACTTC
CDR3aa: CASSHGLAEETQYF

d_gene: .
j_gene: TRBJ2-3
v_gene: TRBV19
abundance: once
CDR3nt: TGTGCCAGTAGTATCGGCAGTCCAAACACAGATACGCAGTATTTT
CDR3aa: CASSIGSPNTDTQYF

d_gene: .
j_gene: TRBJ2-2
v_gene: TRBV9
abundance: .
CDR3nt: TGTGCCAGCAGCGTTAAGCAGGAGTCGGGCACCGGGGAGCTGTTTTTT
CDR3aa: CASSVKQESGTGELFF

d_gene: .
j_gene: TRBJ2-7
v_gene: TRBV4-1
abundance: .
CDR3nt: TGCGCCAGCAGCCCGGAGTTCTCCTACGAGCAGTACTTC
CDR3aa: CASSPEFSYEQYF

d_gene: .
j_gene: TRBJ2-7
v_gene: TRBV30
abundance: once
CDR3nt: TGTGCCTGGAGTGTAAGACATGGATACGAGCAGTACTTC
CDR3aa: CAWSVRHGYEQYF

d_gene: TRBD1
j_gene: TRBJ2-2
v_gene: TRBV18
abundance: .
CDR3nt: TGTGCCAGCTCACTAGGACAGGGAGAATACGGGGAGCTGTTTTTT
CDR3aa: CASSLGQGEYGELFF

d_gene: TRBD1
j_gene: TRBJ1-5
v_gene: TRBV10-3
abundance: .
CDR3nt: TGTGCCATCAGTGAGTCAGGACAGGGGGCGGAACCCCAGCATTTT
CDR3aa: CAISESGQGAEPQHF

d_gene: TRBD1
j_gene: TRBJ1-1
v_gene: TRBV5-1
abundance: .
CDR3nt: TGCGCCAGCAGCTTGGCCGGGACAGGCACCACCATGAACACTGAAGCTTTCTTT
CDR3aa: CASSLAGTGTTMNTEAFF

d_gene: TRBD1
j_gene: TRBJ1-1
v_gene: TRBV29-1
abundance: .
CDR3nt: TGCAGCGTTCGTTTAGGGGGCAATGAAGCTTTCTTT
CDR3aa: CSVRLGGNEAFF

d_gene: .
j_gene: TRBJ2-1
v_gene: TRBV1
abundance: few
CDR3nt: TGCACCAGCAGCCAAGATTCCTTGGGACTAGAACACAATGAGCAGTTCTTC
CDR3aa: CTSSQDSLGLEHNEQFF

d_gene: .
j_gene: TRBJ1-2
v_gene: TRBV5-1
abundance: .
CDR3nt: TGCGCCAGCAGCTTGGGAGTGGGGGAATACACCTTC
CDR3aa: CASSLGVGEYTF

d_gene: TRBD2
j_gene: TRBJ2-1
v_gene: TRBV10-3
abundance: .
CDR3nt: TGTGCCATCAGTCTAGCAGGACTAGCGGCTAATGAGCAGTTCTTC
CDR3aa: CAISLAGLAANEQFF

d_gene: .
j_gene: TRBJ2-7
v_gene: TRBV5-1
abundance: .
CDR3nt: TGCGCCAGCAGTTGGGGTCAGAGGGGAAGAGGGGCCGAGCAGTACTTC
CDR3aa: CASSWGQRGRGAEQYF

d_gene: .
j_gene: TRBJ2-5
v_gene: TRBV9
abundance: .
CDR3nt: TGTGCCAGCAGCGTAGAGGAAGGAACAGAGACCCAGTACTTC
CDR3aa: CASSVEEGTETQYF

d_gene: .
j_gene: TRBJ2-1
v_gene: TRBV5-4
abundance: .
CDR3nt: TGTGCCAGCAGCTCGCAAGGGGGGGAGCAGTTCTTC
CDR3aa: CASSSQGGEQFF

d_gene: TRBD1
j_gene: TRBJ1-6
v_gene: TRBV2
abundance: .
CDR3nt: TGTGCCAGCACTCTAACCGGGACAGGGTACTCACCCCTCCACTTT
CDR3aa: CASTLTGTGYSPLHF

d_gene: TRBD2
j_gene: TRBJ2-5
v_gene: TRBV5-1
abundance: once
CDR3nt: TGCGCCAGCAGCTTGTCTAGCGGGATGGTGCGGACCCAGTACTTC
CDR3aa: CASSLSSGMVRTQYF

d_gene: TRBD2
j_gene: TRBJ2-5
v_gene: TRBV9
abundance: .
CDR3nt: TGTGCCAGCAGCGTAGCTGCGGGAGGGGCAGAGACCCAGTACTTC
CDR3aa: CASSVAAGGAETQYF

d_gene: TRBD1
j_gene: TRBJ1-5
v_gene: TRBV6-5
abundance: .
CDR3nt: TGTGCCAGCAGTTCGGGACAGGGTACTCGGCCCCAGCATTTT
CDR3aa: CASSSGQGTRPQHF

d_gene: TRBD2
j_gene: TRBJ2-5
v_gene: TRBV7-2
abundance: .
CDR3nt: TGTGCCAGCAGCTTAGCGTCTAGCGGGAGCGGGGAGACCCAGTACTTC
CDR3aa: CASSLASSGSGETQYF

d_gene: TRBD1
j_gene: TRBJ1-6
v_gene: TRBV6-1
abundance: .
CDR3nt: TGTGCCAGCAGTGAACCTATGGCAGGGGGAAATAATTCACCCCTCCACTTT
CDR3aa: CASSEPMAGGNNSPLHF

d_gene: .
j_gene: TRBJ2-1
v_gene: TRBV7-9
abundance: .
CDR3nt: TGTGCCAGCAGCCTGGTGGGCAATGAGCAGTTCTTC
CDR3aa: CASSLVGNEQFF

d_gene: .
j_gene: TRBJ2-1
v_gene: TRBV4-2
abundance: .
CDR3nt: TGTGCCAGCAGCCAAGGGAACCCCGTTGGGTACAATGAGCAGTTCTTC
CDR3aa: CASSQGNPVGYNEQFF

d_gene: .
j_gene: TRBJ1-2
v_gene: TRBV10-3
abundance: .
CDR3nt: TGTGCCATCAGTGACGGGGGGCTCGACTATGGCTACACCTTC
CDR3aa: CAISDGGLDYGYTF

d_gene: TRBD2
j_gene: TRBJ2-5
v_gene: TRBV27
abundance: once
CDR3nt: TGTGCCAGCAGCCGACGACTAGCGGGAGGTGAGACCCAGTACTTC
CDR3aa: CASSRRLAGGETQYF

d_gene: TRBD2
j_gene: TRBJ2-7
v_gene: TRBV30
abundance: few
CDR3nt: TGTGCCTGCCAAATTCGCCAAGGAGCGGGAGGGCCCGCCTACGAGCAGTACTTC
CDR3aa: CACQIRQGAGGPAYEQYF

d_gene: .
j_gene: TRBJ1-4
v_gene: TRBV6-1
abundance: few
CDR3nt: TGTGCCAGCAGTGATAATTTAGGTTTTGCTAATGAAAAACTGTTTTTT
CDR3aa: CASSDNLGFANEKLFF

d_gene: .
j_gene: TRBJ2-1
v_gene: TRBV5-6
abundance: .
CDR3nt: TGTGCCAGCAGCTTGGATCAGTCGAGCTCCTACAATGAGCAGTTCTTC
CDR3aa: CASSLDQSSSYNEQFF

d_gene: TRBD1
j_gene: TRBJ2-7
v_gene: TRBV27
abundance: .
CDR3nt: TGTGCCAGCAGTTTAGCAGGGACAGGGGGCTCCTACGAGCAGTACTTC
CDR3aa: CASSLAGTGGSYEQYF

d_gene: TRBD1
j_gene: TRBJ2-5
v_gene: TRBV28
abundance: once
CDR3nt: TGTGCCAGCAGACAACCGGGACAGGCGGAGGAGACCCAGTACTTC
CDR3aa: CASRQPGQAEETQYF

d_gene: TRBD1
j_gene: TRBJ1-2
v_gene: TRBV2
abundance: .
CDR3nt: TGTGCCAGCAGTTCCCACGGATTCGGACAGGGAGGGCCTGGCTACACCTTC
CDR3aa: CASSSHGFGQGGPGYTF

d_gene: TRBD1
j_gene: TRBJ1-2
v_gene: TRBV6-6
abundance: .
CDR3nt: TGTGCCAGCAGTTCCGAGGGACAGGGGGCTGATGGCTACACCTTC
CDR3aa: CASSSEGQGADGYTF